Below, 2 T cell receptor beta chains from the same sample are listed, as sequenced in a study of blood T cell repertoires in COVID-19. TCRdb keeps only in-frame clones here, not all; method: immunoSEQ multiplex PCR. The sample contains a few hundred thousand clones, approximately 86% of which appear only once. Sequenced: peripheral blood. All receptors come from a woman aged 30 to 39 who had recovered from COVID-19.

V and J are TRBV28 and TRBJ2-6, with 7 nucleotides matching TRBD1. The CDR3 contains 15 residues. V lost 6 bases and J lost 2; bases outside the gene matches: 4. CDR1 is MDHEN and CDR2 is SYDVKM in the germline V gene. This chain's CDR3 is CASSLTGAGANVLTF. The CDR3 DNA reads TGTGCCAGCAGCCTAACAGGGGCTGGGGCCAACGTCCTGACTTTC.

The J gene is TRBJ1-2, the V gene TRBV5-1, with D maybe TRBD1 (6 bases). Deletions cut 3 bases from V and 5 bases from J, with 14 bases between. The CDR3 covers 14 residues. Germline CDR1 reads SGHRS; CDR2 reads YFSETQ. The CDR3 DNA is TGCGCCAGCAGCTCAGGGGCCGGAATGTATGGCTACACCTTC. Amino acid sequence: CASSSGAGMYGYTF.